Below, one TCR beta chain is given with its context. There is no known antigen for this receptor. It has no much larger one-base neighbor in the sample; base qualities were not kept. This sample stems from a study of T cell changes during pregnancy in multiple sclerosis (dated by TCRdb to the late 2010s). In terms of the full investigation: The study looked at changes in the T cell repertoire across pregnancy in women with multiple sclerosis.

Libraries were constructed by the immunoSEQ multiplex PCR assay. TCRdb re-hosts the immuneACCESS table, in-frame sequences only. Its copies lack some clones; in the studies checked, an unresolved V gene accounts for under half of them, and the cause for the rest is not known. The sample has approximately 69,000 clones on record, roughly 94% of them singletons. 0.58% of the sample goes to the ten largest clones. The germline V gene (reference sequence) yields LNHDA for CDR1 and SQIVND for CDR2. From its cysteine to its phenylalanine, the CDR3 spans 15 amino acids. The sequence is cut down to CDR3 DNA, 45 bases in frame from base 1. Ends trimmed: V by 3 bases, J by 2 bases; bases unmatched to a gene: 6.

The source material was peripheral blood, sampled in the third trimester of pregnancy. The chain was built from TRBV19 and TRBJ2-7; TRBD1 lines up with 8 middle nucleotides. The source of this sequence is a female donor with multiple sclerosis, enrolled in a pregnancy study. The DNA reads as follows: TGTGCCAGTAGTATTGCAGGGGGCTTTGCCTACGAGCAGTACTTC. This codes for CASSIAGGFAYEQYF.